The 9 T cell receptor beta chains presented below share a single source sample, sequenced in a study of type 1 regulatory T cells. These TCRs' antigens remain unknown. Each CDR3 protein gets one entry after TCRdb re-called the reads with MiXCR. The sample has 11,000 to 15,000 distinct CDR3 sequences, around 13% seen once. Sequenced sample: cultured T cells, either the whole culture or a sorted T cell fraction (not recorded which). The receptors here all came from a human donor in good health.

This clonotype occurred many times. The chain links TRBV25-1 to TRBJ1-6; 8 positions match TRBD1. This CDR3 comprises 13 residues. After removal of 10 bases from V and 7 bases from J, the junction contained 6 bases not matched to a gene. Germline V gene data show CDR1 as MGHDK and CDR2 as SYGVNS. The chain's CDR3 is CATRQGRNSPLHF. Here the CDR3 DNA reads TGTGCCACACGACAGGGGAGGAATTCACCCCTCCACTTT.

In this sample, this clonotype is medium-sized (0.01 to 0.1%). The V gene is TRBV27, the J gene TRBJ1-1, with D unresolved. V shed 5 bases and J shed 5 bases, with 18 bases lying between them. In germline, CDR1 is MNHEY, CDR2 SMNVEV (reference sequence). This CDR3 region has 15 residues. CDR3 sequence: CASSSRTLGRTEAFF. The CDR3 coding sequence is TGTGCCAGCAGTAGCAGGACCCTGGGCCGGACTGAAGCTTTCTTT.

This clonotype occurred many times. The chain employs TRBV25-1 and TRBJ1-5, with D unresolved. V was shortened by 3 bases and J by 12 bases, with 18 bases between the two germline ends. The CDR3 is 14 amino acids. CDR1 is MGHDK and CDR2 is SYGVNS in the germline V gene. The CDR3 DNA reads TGTGCCAGCAGTGACAATTCGAGGAAAGGGCACCAGCATTTT. Translating it yields CASSDNSRKGHQHF.

This clonotype is medium-sized by share. The rearrangement links TRBV10-3 to TRBJ1-1; D possibly corresponds to TRBD1 (6 bases). The CDR3 runs 11 residues. The germline CDR1 and CDR2 sequences are ENHRY and SYGVKD. Trimming left V 6 bases short and J 11 bases short, with 13 bases between. CDR3 loop: CAIRQGEYAFF. CDR3 DNA: TGTGCCATCAGACAGGGAGAGTACGCTTTCTTT.

This clonotype was observed many times. This chain links TRBV7-2 with TRBJ1-2; 7 nucleotides agree with TRBD1. The germline gives CDR1 SGHTA, CDR2 FQGNSA. Trimming took 7 bases from V and 4 from J; bases not matched to a gene: 6. The CDR3 sequence is 13 residues long. The CDR3 DNA follows: TGTGCCAGCACCCCGGGACAGCCCTATGGCTACACCTTC. It encodes CASTPGQPYGYTF.

The chain's CDR3 is CSARETEYTEAFF. The CDR3 DNA reads as TGCAGTGCTAGAGAGACCGAGTACACTGAAGCTTTCTTT. The chain couples TRBV20-1 to TRBJ1-1; D is uncertain. CDR3 length equals 13 residues. The V gene's germline CDR1 is DFQATT and CDR2 SNEGSKA (reference sequence). Between the trimmed V and J ends, which lost 0 bases and 3 bases, there was a span of 8 bases.

V gene TRBV5-1 combines with J gene TRBJ2-7, with 9 bases identical to TRBD1. This CDR3 is built from 16 residues. The junction had 9 bases not matched to a gene; V was cut back by 5 bases and J by 0 bases. Per the germline V gene, CDR1 is SGHRS and CDR2 is YFSETQ. CDR3 in amino acids: CASSWDRAQISYEQYF. The CDR3 DNA follows: TGCGCCAGCAGTTGGGACAGGGCTCAGATCTCCTACGAGCAGTACTTC.

The sample holds many counts of this clonotype. The V and J genes are TRBV29-1 and TRBJ2-6; D uncertain. Germline V gene data show CDR1 as SQVTM and CDR2 as ANQGSEA. This CDR3 is 13 amino acids long. Trimming took 4 bases from V and 0 from J, leaving 4 bases between them. In DNA, the CDR3 is TGCAGCGTTGGGAGCTCTGGGGCCAACGTCCTGACTTTC. This encodes CSVGSSGANVLTF.

The table lists this clonotype with many counts. V gene TRBV18 combines with J gene TRBJ2-1; D remains unclear. V was clipped by 2 bases and J by 8 bases, with 13 bases between them. This CDR3 is 14 amino acids long. Germline-derived CDR1 and CDR2 are KGHSH and LQKENI. The CDR3 sequence is CASSPIRSTDEQFF. Written as DNA, the CDR3 is TGTGCCAGCTCACCAATCCGCTCAACGGATGAGCAGTTCTTC.